These 14 T cell receptor beta chains originate from one sample sequenced in a study of cytomegalovirus exposure and HLA in healthy donors. PCR used 60 Vbeta primers and 13 Jbeta primers. Sequencing was performed with immunoSEQ multiplex PCR; in TCRdb, only in-frame clones are kept and a portion is missing. This table holds 100,000 or so clones, around 77% found once. Sample: PBMCs. The receptors derive from a man aged 25-45 years in good health and CMV-seronegative.

This rearrangement joins TRBV5-6 to TRBJ1-2; D is perhaps TRBD1 (5 bases). The germline gives CDR1 SGHDT, CDR2 YYEEEE. With 0 bases removed from V and 6 bases from J, the gap between germline ends came to 9 bases. The CDR3 contains 13 residues. DNA of the CDR3: TGTGCCAGCAGCTTGGCAGGGAGGAATGGCTACACCTTC. This sequence encodes CASSLAGRNGYTF.

The chain uses TRBV28 and TRBJ1-3, with a possible D match to TRBD1 (5 bases). Germline lookup yields CDR1 MDHEN and CDR2 SYDVKM. CDR3 size: 16 residues. The germline V and J ends were trimmed by 3 bases and 2 bases, with 14 bases remaining between them. The CDR3 region is CASSLGEGPAGNTIYF. Here the CDR3 DNA reads TGTGCCAGCAGTTTGGGGGAGGGGCCCGCTGGAAACACCATATATTTT.

This clone has a handful of counts. The chain couples TRBV25-1 to TRBJ2-7; a weak D match, TRBD1 (7 bases). Germline CDR1 reads MGHDK; CDR2 reads SYGVNS. This CDR3 is built from 13 residues. The germline V and J ends were trimmed by 5 bases and 1 base, with 9 bases remaining between them. This CDR3 reads CASSPGGSYEQYF. Here the CDR3 DNA reads TGTGCCAGCAGTCCAGGGGGGTCCTACGAGCAGTACTTC.

This chain joins TRBV6-6 and TRBJ1-1, with D unresolved. V lost 0 bases, J lost 8 bases, and 13 bases lay in between. The germline gives CDR1 MNHNY, CDR2 SVGAGI (reference sequence). CDR3 length: 14 amino acids. The CDR3 DNA reads as TGTGCCAGCAGTTACTCGAGCGACCTTGCCGAAGCTTTCTTT. Translated: CASSYSSDLAEAFF.

The J gene is TRBJ1-1, the V gene TRBV5-8; possibly TRBD1 for D (5 bases). The CDR3 extends over 15 amino acids. Germline lookup yields CDR1 SGHTS and CDR2 YDEGEE. V was trimmed by 0 bases and J by 2 bases, leaving 11 bases between them. The CDR3 nucleotides are TGTGCCAGCAGCTTGGTCGGGGGGGGAAACACTGAAGCTTTCTTT. Its protein product is CASSLVGGGNTEAFF.

The V and J genes are TRBV2 and TRBJ1-1; D is unclear. The V gene lost 0 bases and the J gene lost 4 bases, with 9 bases spanning the gap. This CDR3 has 14 residues. The V gene's germline CDR1 is SNHLY and CDR2 FYNNEI. The CDR3 here is CASSEARVGTEAFF. CDR3 bases: TGTGCCAGCAGTGAAGCGAGGGTGGGCACTGAAGCTTTCTTT. The whole variable domain, filled in from reference TRBV2 and TRBJ1-1, reads EPEVTQTPSHQVTQMGQEVILRCVPISNHLYFYWYRQILGQKVEFLVSFYNNEISEKSEIFDDQFSVERPDGSNFTLKIRSTKLEDSAMYFCASSEARVGTEAFFGQGTRLTVV.

The chain couples TRBV7-8 to TRBJ1-6; unclear D gene. Between the trimmed V and J ends, which lost 5 bases and 2 bases, there was a span of 19 bases. CDR3 length equals 18 residues. CDR1 is SGHVS, CDR2 FQNEAQ, per germline. The chain's CDR3 is CASSLKRRVVPYNSPLHF. In DNA form, the CDR3 reads TGTGCCAGCAGCCTGAAACGGCGGGTAGTACCCTATAATTCACCCCTCCACTTT.

The CDR3 here is CASSVATDGVYNEQFF. The CDR3 DNA follows: TGTGCCAGCAGCGTAGCCACCGACGGGGTCTACAATGAGCAGTTCTTC. This chain joins TRBV9 and TRBJ2-1; D possibly corresponds to TRBD2 (5 bases). The CDR3 totals 16 residues. Germline V gene data show CDR1 as SGDLS and CDR2 as YYNGEE. V was trimmed by 0 bases and J by 3 bases, leaving 13 bases between them.

This clone was observed a single time. The rearrangement links TRBV25-1 to TRBJ2-1; TRBD1 matches 8 bases. Germline CDR1 MGHDK, CDR2 SYGVNS. Trimming cost V 8 bases and J 6 bases; bases outside gene matches: 9. This CDR3 comprises 14 residues. CDR3 sequence (DNA): TGTGCCAGCGGAAGGACAGGGATGGGCAATGAGCAGTTCTTC. Translating it yields CASGRTGMGNEQFF.

The chain combines TRBV7-2 with TRBJ2-3, with D possibly matching TRBD2 (7 bases). Per the germline V gene, CDR1 is SGHTA and CDR2 is FQGNSA. V lost 5 bases and J 3 bases, leaving 15 bases between the germline ends. The CDR3 consists of 15 residues. CDR3 amino acids: CASSPGGSKTDTQYF. The CDR3 bases are TGTGCCAGCAGCCCGGGGGGCTCGAAGACAGATACGCAGTATTTT. The full variable domain, completed using reference TRBV7-2 and TRBJ2-3, is GAGVSQSPSNKVTEKGKDVELRCDPISGHTALYWYRQSLGQGLEFLIYFQGNSAPDKSGLPSDRFSAERTGGSVSTLTIQRTQQEDSAVYLCASSPGGSKTDTQYFGPGTRLTVL.

The chain recombines TRBV2 with TRBJ2-5; 8 positions agree with TRBD2. This CDR3 region has 17 residues. Germline CDR1 is SNHLY and CDR2 is FYNNEI. V lost 6 bases and J lost 6; bases outside the gene matches: 18. CDR3 region: CASSHQREKEVAKTQYF. The CDR3 DNA reads TGTGCCAGCAGCCACCAGCGGGAGAAGGAAGTGGCAAAGACCCAGTACTTC.

This chain links TRBV30 with TRBJ2-7; D may be TRBD2 (6 bases). Germline V lookup: CDR1 GTSNPN, CDR2 SVGIG (reference sequence). The CDR3 length is 13 residues. Trimming left V 3 bases short and J 7 bases short, with 16 bases between. The CDR3 DNA is TGTGCCTGGAGCGGGAGTCTTGCCGGTGAGCAGTACTTC. As protein: CAWSGSLAGEQYF.

This chain uses TRBV7-2 with TRBJ2-7; possible D gene TRBD2, 6 bases. The V end lost 0 bases, the J end lost 0 bases, and 9 bases lay between the germline ends. Germline-derived CDR1 and CDR2 are SGHTA and FQGNSA. CDR3 size: 15 residues. DNA of the CDR3: TGTGCCAGCAGCTTAGCGGCTAGCGTCTCCTACGAGCAGTACTTC. This codes for CASSLAASVSYEQYF.

The rearrangement uses TRBV18 and TRBJ1-4; 9 bases fit TRBD1. The CDR3 has 17 residues. Germline loops: CDR1 KGHSH, CDR2 LQKENI. J was trimmed by 3 bases and V by 3 bases; bases with no gene match: 8. Written as DNA, the CDR3 is TGTGCCAGCTCACCGTCCCGGGACAGGGTAGCTAATGAAAAACTGTTTTTT. This encodes CASSPSRDRVANEKLFF. Variable domain in full (rest from reference TRBV18 and TRBJ1-4): NAGVMQNPRHLVRRRGQEARLRCSPMKGHSHVYWYRQLPEEGLKFMVYLQKENIIDESGMPKERFSAEFPKEGPSILRIQQVVRGDSAAYFCASSPSRDRVANEKLFFGSGTQLSVL.